The 26 T cell receptor beta chains given below trace back to one sample, sequenced in a study of blood T cell repertoires in COVID-19. Using immunoSEQ multiplex PCR, the repertoire was profiled, and TCRdb retains in-frame clones only, with some absent. The sample carries around 140,000 clones, around 89% recorded once. The material sequenced was peripheral blood. The receptors originated from a man in his 60s with active or convalescent COVID-19.

CDR3 coding DNA: TGTGCCAGCAGTACCCGGACAGGGGGCGGCGGCACTGAAGCTTTCTTT. It is translated as CASSTRTGGGGTEAFF. The chain links TRBV6-2 or TRBV6-3 to TRBJ1-1; 11 bases are shared with TRBD1. The CDR3 extends over 16 amino acids. Germline CDR1 reads MNHEY; CDR2 reads SVGEGT. V shed 5 bases, J shed 4 bases, and the junction held 9 bases outside the gene matches.

This chain connects TRBV4-1 to TRBJ1-5; 8 bases align to TRBD1. This CDR3 spans 15 amino acids. The germline V gene has CDR1 MGHRA and CDR2 YSYEKL. Trimming removed 3 bases from V and 7 bases from J; junction bases left unmatched: 8. The CDR3 is CASSHQTGEDQPQHF. CDR3 nucleotides: TGCGCCAGCAGCCATCAGACAGGGGAGGACCAGCCCCAGCATTTT.

This clone was found a few times. The rearrangement uses TRBV4-1 and TRBJ2-7; D is possibly TRBD2 (5 bases). The CDR3 is 14 amino acids. V was clipped by 4 bases and J by 6 bases, with 16 bases between them. Germline lookup yields CDR1 MGHRA and CDR2 YSYEKL. The CDR3 loop reads CASSRGPLTLEQYF. The CDR3 bases are TGCGCCAGCAGCCGCGGGCCTCTAACCCTCGAGCAGTACTTC.

This chain links TRBV30 with TRBJ1-4; D is perhaps TRBD1 (6 bases). Germline V lookup: CDR1 GTSNPN, CDR2 SVGIG (reference sequence). Trimming shortened V by 3 bases and J by 3 bases, and 11 bases separated the two germline ends. CDR3 length: 14 amino acids. CDR3 sequence: CAWSPDSSNEKLFF. The DNA of the CDR3 is TGTGCCTGGAGCCCGGACAGTTCTAATGAAAAACTGTTTTTT.

The chain carries TRBV19 and TRBJ1-2; weak D call: TRBD1 (5 bases). Germline CDR1 is LNHDA and CDR2 is SQIVND (reference sequence). The V and J ends lost 6 bases and 2 bases respectively, with 13 bases between them. The length of the CDR3 is 14 residues. CDR3: CASSARQINYGYTF. The CDR3 DNA sequence: TGTGCCAGTAGCGCACGACAGATCAACTATGGCTACACCTTC.

The chain recombines TRBV3-1 (or the pseudogene TRBV3-2) with TRBJ1-1; 9 nucleotides line up with TRBD1. V lost 8 bases and J lost 4; bases outside the gene matches: 8. Germline CDR1 and CDR2: LGHDT and YNNKEL (reference sequence). The CDR3 is made up of 14 amino acids. CDR3 sequence (DNA): TGTGCCAGCGGATCGACAGGGGGGAGCACTGAAGCTTTCTTT. Translated, it gives CASGSTGGSTEAFF.

The V and J genes are TRBV9 and TRBJ1-1, with D hard to call. V gave up 0 bases and J gave up 0 bases, with 6 bases separating them. Looked up from germline, CDR1 is SGDLS and CDR2 is YYNGEE. This CDR3 region has 14 residues. The DNA for the CDR3 is TGTGCCAGCAGCGTAGAATACATGAACACTGAAGCTTTCTTT. It yields the protein CASSVEYMNTEAFF.

The chain has TRBV28 and TRBJ1-6; D is possibly TRBD1 (6 bases). Trimming removed 3 bases at V and 6 bases at J, with 24 bases between. The CDR3 contains 19 residues. Germline loops: CDR1 MDHEN, CDR2 SYDVKM. DNA of the CDR3: TGTGCCAGCAGTTTGCCCTTAACCCCTCGACAGGTGGTTAATTCACCCCTCCACTTT. Encoded protein: CASSLPLTPRQVVNSPLHF.

The genes are TRBV7-2 and TRBJ2-7; possible D gene TRBD2, 6 bases. V was clipped by 5 bases and J by 3 bases, with 14 bases between them. This CDR3 region has 14 residues. Germline V gives CDR1 SGHTA, CDR2 FQGNSA. CDR3 in DNA: TGTGCCAGCAGCAAAAGCCGGGACTTCTACGAGCAGTACTTC. Protein product: CASSKSRDFYEQYF.

The chain is built from TRBV30 and TRBJ2-7; D perhaps matches TRBD2 (6 bases). Germline assignment: CDR1 GTSNPN and CDR2 SVGIG (reference sequence). This CDR3 has 13 residues. Trimming left V 0 bases short and J 6 bases short, with 12 bases between. The CDR3, as DNA: TGTGCCTGGAGTGTACAATGGGGAGGCGAGCAGTACTTC. Translated, it gives CAWSVQWGGEQYF.

The chain has TRBV30 and TRBJ2-1; TRBD2 is a possible D gene (6 bases). V was clipped by 3 bases and J by 3 bases, with 21 bases between them. The CDR3 spans 17 residues. Germline-derived CDR1 and CDR2 are GTSNPN and SVGIG (reference sequence). As DNA, the CDR3 is TGTGCCTGGAGGGCGTTCGCGGGACGGGCGGACTACAATGAGCAGTTCTTC. Amino acids: CAWRAFAGRADYNEQFF.

The chain employs TRBV10-3 and TRBJ1-1; 10 bases align to TRBD1. Germline CDR1 is ENHRY and CDR2 is SYGVKD. After removal of 1 base from V and 10 bases from J, the junction contained 3 bases not matched to a gene. The CDR3 length is 13 residues. This CDR3 is CAISEFGQGGAFF. CDR3 nucleotide sequence: TGTGCCATCAGTGAGTTTGGACAGGGGGGAGCTTTCTTT.

The chain recombines TRBV27 with TRBJ2-1; D perhaps matches TRBD1 (6 bases). Germline lookup yields CDR1 MNHEY and CDR2 SMNVEV (reference sequence). The CDR3 consists of 14 residues. Trimming pared 7 bases from V and 2 bases from J, leaving 12 bases between. For the CDR3, the DNA is TGTGCCAGCACCCAGACAGGCACCTACAATGAGCAGTTCTTC. Translation gives CASTQTGTYNEQFF.

The chain has TRBV30 and TRBJ2-7; no clear D gene. This CDR3 comprises 9 residues. Germline values: CDR1 GTSNPN, CDR2 SVGIG (reference sequence). V was cut by 6 bases and J by 4 bases, with 4 bases left in between. The CDR3 coding sequence is TGTGCCTGCCTATACGAGCAGTACTTC. Its translation: CACLYEQYF. The full variable domain, rest sourced from reference TRBV30 and TRBJ2-7, is SQTIHQWPATLVQPVGSPLSLECTVEGTSNPNLYWYRQAAGRGLQLLFYSVGIGQISSEVPQNLSASRPQDRQFILSSKKLLLSDSGFYLCACLYEQYFGPGTRLTVT.

The CDR3 reads CASSLGLAGVPDTQYF. DNA for the CDR3: TGCGCCAGCAGCTTGGGACTAGCGGGGGTTCCAGATACGCAGTATTTT. This chain links TRBV5-1 with TRBJ2-3; the match to TRBD2 covers 12 bases. V trimming: 0 bases; J trimming: 4 bases; junction bases outside the gene matches: 3. Germline V gene sequence: CDR1 SGHRS, CDR2 YFSETQ. This CDR3 contains 16 residues.

The chain is built from TRBV4-3 and TRBJ2-1; TRBD1 is a possible D gene (6 bases). Germline assignment: CDR1 LGHNA and CDR2 YSLEER. Trimming cost V 1 base and J 7 bases, with 11 bases left between them. This CDR3 contains 14 residues. As DNA, the CDR3 is TGCGCCAGCAGCCAAGCAGACAGGCCTAATGAGCAGTTCTTC. Translation gives CASSQADRPNEQFF.

CDR3 sequence: CASSESPGTHYEKLFF. The CDR3 DNA sequence: TGTGCCAGCAGTGAATCTCCCGGGACACATTATGAAAAACTGTTTTTT. The chain employs TRBV25-1 and TRBJ1-4; perhaps TRBD1 as D (6 bases). The germline V gene has CDR1 MGHDK and CDR2 SYGVNS. Trimming shortened V by 1 base and J by 6 bases, and 15 bases separated the two germline ends. This CDR3 comprises 16 residues.

This clone is a singleton in its sample. The chain links TRBV6-5 to TRBJ1-1; TRBD1 matches at 7 bases. This CDR3 is 11 amino acids long. Germline CDR1 reads MNHEY; CDR2 reads SVGAGI. J lost 7 bases, V lost 6 bases, and 2 bases had no gene match. CDR3 in amino acids: CASRRQGEAFF. The DNA for the CDR3 is TGTGCCAGCAGACGACAGGGTGAAGCTTTCTTT.

The V call is TRBV28, the J call TRBJ2-5; 9 positions agree with TRBD2. V shed 3 bases, J shed 0 bases, and the junction held 8 bases outside the gene matches. The CDR3 spans 17 residues. Germline V CDR1 and CDR2: MDHEN, SYDVKM. The CDR3: CASSFLRLAGYQETQYF. The CDR3 DNA reads TGTGCCAGCAGTTTCCTTCGGCTAGCGGGGTACCAAGAGACCCAGTACTTC. Filled out from reference TRBV28 and TRBJ2-5, the complete variable domain reads DVKVTQSSRYLVKRTGEKVFLECVQDMDHENMFWYRQDPGLGLRLIYFSYDVKMKEKGDIPEGYSVSREKKERFSLILESASTNQTSMYLCASSFLRLAGYQETQYFGPGTRLLVL.

This clone was counted once. This chain links TRBV28 with TRBJ1-6; D might be TRBD1 (6 bases). Trimming took off 5 bases at V and 7 bases at J, with 12 bases between the two ends. The germline CDR1 and CDR2 sequences are MDHEN and SYDVKM. The CDR3 runs to 14 residues. CDR3 in amino acids: CASSGGLGNSPLHF. The CDR3 DNA reads TGTGCCAGCAGTGGGGGCCTAGGGAATTCACCCCTCCACTTT.

The chain links TRBV4-3 to TRBJ1-2, with a possible D match to TRBD1 (6 bases). CDR1 and CDR2 from the germline V gene are LGHNA and YSLEER. Trimming shortened V by 4 bases and J by 1 base, and 10 bases separated the two germline ends. The CDR3 runs to 14 residues. The CDR3: CASSPTQGNYGYTF. CDR3 bases: TGCGCCAGCAGCCCTACACAGGGTAACTATGGCTACACCTTC.

The chain carries TRBV2 and TRBJ2-5; possible D gene TRBD1, 6 bases. CDR1 and CDR2 from the germline V gene are SNHLY and FYNNEI. The CDR3 is made up of 14 amino acids. Trimming pared 6 bases from V and 0 bases from J, leaving 11 bases between. In DNA form, the CDR3 reads TGTGCCAGCAGCCCTTACAGGGACCAAGAGACCCAGTACTTC. Encoded protein: CASSPYRDQETQYF.

The gene calls are TRBV20-1 and TRBJ1-4; a weak D match, TRBD1 (5 bases). Deletions cut 3 bases from V and 8 bases from J, with 13 bases between. The CDR3 runs to 13 residues. Germline lookup yields CDR1 DFQATT and CDR2 SNEGSKA (reference sequence). The CDR3: CSASLGVDEKLFF. For the CDR3, the DNA is TGCAGTGCTAGTTTAGGGGTTGACGAAAAACTGTTTTTT.

The genes are TRBV5-5 and TRBJ1-1, with D perhaps TRBD1 (5 bases). The ends were cut back, 0 bases at V and 4 bases at J, with 13 bases in the middle. CDR1 and CDR2 (germline): SGHKS, YYEKEE (reference sequence). The CDR3 loop spans 15 amino acids. The chain's CDR3 is CASSLADARVTEAFF. CDR3 nucleotides: TGTGCCAGCAGCTTGGCCGACGCCAGGGTCACTGAAGCTTTCTTT.

This chain uses TRBV7-2 with TRBJ2-7, with TRBD1 matching over 7 bases. Germline values: CDR1 SGHTA, CDR2 FQGNSA. J was trimmed by 11 bases and V by 5 bases; bases with no gene match: 6. The CDR3 consists of 11 residues. In DNA form, the CDR3 reads TGTGCCAGCAGCAGCGGACAGGTTGAGTACTTC. Its protein is CASSSGQVEYF.

The chain is built from TRBV5-1 and TRBJ1-1; TRBD1 aligns across 10 bases. CDR1 is SGHRS and CDR2 is YFSETQ in the germline V gene. The V and J ends lost 5 bases and 8 bases, in that order; junction bases with no gene match: 9. CDR3 length equals 14 residues. The CDR3 DNA sequence: TGCGCCAGCAGTATAGACAGGGGGCAAAGGGAAGCTTTCTTT. It is translated as CASSIDRGQREAFF. Full variable domain (rest looked up from reference TRBV5-1 and TRBJ1-1): KAGVTQTPRYLIKTRGQQVTLSCSPISGHRSVSWYQQTPGQGLQFLFEYFSETQRNKGNFPGRFSGRQFSNSRSEMNVSTLELGDSALYLCASSIDRGQREAFFGQGTRLTVV.